These 24 T cell receptor beta chains share one sample of origin, sequenced in a study of blood T cell repertoires in COVID-19. Data came from immunoSEQ multiplex PCR; TCRdb stores just in-frame clones and leaves some out. The repertoire holds roughly 60,000 clones, with around 90% as singletons. The sample comprised peripheral blood. These receptors all stem from a human donor in a cohort sampled during active COVID-19.

The chain joins TRBV11-3 to TRBJ2-1; TRBD1 matches at 10 bases. Trimming removed 1 base from V and 8 bases from J; junction bases left unmatched: 5. The length of the CDR3 is 15 residues. Germline lookup yields CDR1 SGHNT and CDR2 YENEEA. CDR3 protein: CASSLGTGGTYEQFF. Here the CDR3 DNA reads TGTGCCAGCAGCTTAGGGACAGGGGGAACGTATGAGCAGTTCTTC.

This chain links TRBV27 with TRBJ2-1; 7 positions agree with TRBD2. The germline V gene has CDR1 MNHEY and CDR2 SMNVEV (reference sequence). This CDR3 region has 15 residues. J gave up 6 bases and V 5 bases, and 10 bases lay outside the gene matches. CDR3: CASSTLGGVVNEQFF. DNA of the CDR3: TGTGCCAGCAGTACCCTTGGGGGGGTGGTCAATGAGCAGTTCTTC.

The gene calls are TRBV25-1 and TRBJ2-1; the D is unclear. There are 12 residues in the CDR3. Germline values: CDR1 MGHDK, CDR2 SYGVNS. Trimming stripped 6 bases from V and 8 bases from J, with 11 bases between. The DNA of the CDR3 is TGTGCCAGCAGACGCTTGCGAGATGAGCAGTTCTTC. Its translation: CASRRLRDEQFF.

This sequence joins TRBV5-8 and TRBJ2-3; D is ambiguous. V shed 4 bases and J shed 1 base, with 13 bases lying between them. CDR3 size: 15 residues. CDR1 SGHTS and CDR2 YDEGEE come from the germline V gene. The CDR3 reads CASSLGYLRTDTQYF. The CDR3, as DNA: TGTGCCAGCAGCCTAGGCTACCTTCGCACAGATACGCAGTATTTT.

The chain joins TRBV20-1 to TRBJ2-1; TRBD2 agrees at 8 bases. Germline V gene sequence: CDR1 DFQATT, CDR2 SNEGSKA (reference sequence). This CDR3 comprises 10 residues. The trim removed 6 bases at V and 14 bases at J, leaving 6 bases unmatched. The CDR3, as DNA: TGCAGTGCAACCGGGACTAGGGAGTTCTTC. Its translation is CSATGTREFF.

The table lists this clone with a few counts. V is TRBV6-4 and J is TRBJ2-1; 7 positions agree with TRBD1. CDR3 length equals 15 residues. Trimming cost V 2 bases and J 2 bases; bases outside gene matches: 3. Germline V CDR1 and CDR2: MRHNA, SNTAGT. CDR3 sequence reads: CASSDEGGAYNEQFF. In DNA form, the CDR3 reads TGTGCCAGCAGTGACGAAGGGGGCGCCTACAATGAGCAGTTCTTC.

The rearrangement joins TRBV28 to TRBJ2-1; 7 bases fit TRBD2. Germline trimming cut 10 bases from V and 6 bases from J; bases unmatched to any gene: 15. CDR3 length: 15 amino acids. Looked up from germline, CDR1 is MDHEN and CDR2 is SYDVKM. CDR3 nucleotides: TGTGCCACCGAGTCCCTCATCGGGAGGTCCAATGAGCAGTTCTTC. This codes for CATESLIGRSNEQFF.

The chain recombines TRBV6-5 with TRBJ1-3, with D possibly matching TRBD1 (6 bases). The germline gives CDR1 MNHEY, CDR2 SVGAGI. Trimming pared 4 bases from V and 1 base from J, leaving 8 bases between. CDR3 length: 14 residues. The CDR3 spells CASSSTGSGNTIYF. CDR3 nucleotides: TGTGCCAGCAGTTCCACAGGGTCTGGAAACACCATATATTTT.

The rearrangement joins TRBV9 to TRBJ1-4, with 8 bases lining up with TRBD1. The J segment lost 8 bases and the V segment lost 0 bases, leaving 9 bases of the junction unmatched. The CDR3 has 16 amino acids. Germline CDR1 reads SGDLS; CDR2 reads YYNGEE. The CDR3 is CASSVGGQGAFEKLFF. The CDR3 nucleotides are TGTGCCAGCAGCGTAGGGGGTCAGGGGGCATTCGAAAAACTGTTTTTT.

The V and J genes are TRBV4-1 and TRBJ2-6, with 8 positions matching TRBD1. CDR1 MGHRA and CDR2 YSYEKL come from the germline V gene. V shed 7 bases and J 4 bases; nucleotides not matched to a gene: 12. The CDR3 spans 17 residues. CDR3 sequence: CASTPSQGARGANVLTF. The DNA of the CDR3 is TGCGCCAGCACCCCAAGCCAGGGGGCAAGGGGGGCCAACGTCCTGACTTTC.

This chain joins TRBV23-1 and TRBJ1-1; TRBD1 agrees at 9 bases. TRBV23-1 is recorded as an ORF, its role being uncertain. There are 14 residues in the CDR3. The V gene end was trimmed by 2 bases and the J gene end by 6 bases; junction bases not matched to a gene: 4. The CDR3: CASSQGQGSPEAFF. The DNA of the CDR3 is TGCGCCAGCAGTCAAGGACAGGGGAGTCCTGAAGCTTTCTTT.

The rearrangement links TRBV2 to TRBJ1-6; TRBD1 matches at 8 bases. CDR1 is SNHLY, CDR2 FYNNEI, per germline. V lost 5 bases, J lost 11 bases, and 8 bases stayed unmatched. The CDR3 spans 14 residues. The CDR3 DNA reads as TGTGCCAGCAGTACGAGACAGGGGAGGACACCCCTCCACTTT. It specifies CASSTRQGRTPLHF.

This clone was counted only a few times. CDR3 region: CASSPRNGLEQYF. The CDR3 coding sequence is TGTGCCAGCTCACCACGAAACGGACTCGAGCAGTACTTC. The chain uses TRBV18 and TRBJ2-7, with D perhaps matching TRBD2 (5 bases). V was clipped by 1 base and J by 6 bases, with 10 bases between them. Per germline, CDR1 KGHSH and CDR2 LQKENI. The CDR3 has 13 residues. Together with reference TRBV18 and TRBJ2-7, the CDR3 gives the full variable domain: NAGVMQNPRHLVRRRGQEARLRCSPMKGHSHVYWYRQLPEEGLKFMVYLQKENIIDESGMPKERFSAEFPKEGPSILRIQQVVRGDSAAYFCASSPRNGLEQYFGPGTRLTVT.

The chain employs TRBV4-1 and TRBJ2-1; 7 bases match TRBD2. CDR3 length equals 15 residues. V lost 0 bases to trimming and J lost 5 bases; unmatched junction nucleotides: 4. Germline CDR1 reads MGHRA; CDR2 reads YSYEKL. For the CDR3, the DNA is TGCGCCAGCAGCCAAGATCGGGGGGAGCACAATGAGCAGTTCTTC. Its protein is CASSQDRGEHNEQFF.

The chain has TRBV27 and TRBJ2-7; TRBD1 agrees at 11 bases. There are 18 residues in the CDR3. The germline gives CDR1 MNHEY, CDR2 SMNVEV (reference sequence). V lost 0 bases, J lost 1 base, and 8 bases stayed unmatched. The CDR3 is CASSLSPGQGGRSYEQYF. CDR3 bases: TGTGCCAGCAGTTTATCCCCGGGACAGGGGGGAAGGTCCTACGAGCAGTACTTC.

This chain links TRBV19 with TRBJ2-3, with D tentatively TRBD1 (6 bases). Trimming shortened V by 7 bases and J by 6 bases, and 14 bases separated the two germline ends. This CDR3 has 13 residues. In germline, CDR1 is LNHDA, CDR2 SQIVND (reference sequence). The CDR3 sequence: CASKQGRGDTQYF. The CDR3 DNA sequence: TGTGCCAGTAAACAGGGTAGAGGGGATACGCAGTATTTT.

The CDR3 nucleotides are TGTGCCACCAGTGACCCCGGTCGTACCTCCGGGGAGCTGTTTTTT. Translation gives CATSDPGRTSGELFF. The genes are TRBV24-1 and TRBJ2-2, with no clear D. This CDR3 region has 15 residues. V was cut by 4 bases and J by 6 bases, with 14 bases left in between. Per germline, CDR1 KGHDR and CDR2 SFDVKD.

The chain is built from TRBV30 and TRBJ1-1; TRBD1 is a possible D gene (6 bases). CDR3 length: 13 amino acids. Germline CDR1 is GTSNPN and CDR2 is SVGIG (reference sequence). Trimming removed 1 base from V and 6 bases from J, with 12 bases in between. The CDR3 sequence: CAWSGRPGAEAFF. The DNA for the CDR3 is TGTGCCTGGAGTGGGCGTCCAGGGGCTGAAGCTTTCTTT.

This chain's CDR3 is CATSEPGQGKNTGELFF. The CDR3 DNA sequence: TGTGCCACCAGTGAACCTGGACAGGGGAAAAACACCGGGGAGCTGTTTTTT. The rearrangement links TRBV24-1 to TRBJ2-2; 9 bases align to TRBD1. Trimming removed 4 bases from V and 2 bases from J; junction bases left unmatched: 7. The germline CDR1 and CDR2 sequences are KGHDR and SFDVKD. The length of the CDR3 is 17 residues.

The rearrangement joins TRBV18 to TRBJ1-2; weak D call: TRBD1 (5 bases). The germline V gene encodes CDR1 KGHSH and CDR2 LQKENI. The germline V and J ends were trimmed by 2 bases and 1 base, with 8 bases remaining between them. There are 14 residues in the CDR3. This chain's CDR3 is CASSPTGNNYGYTF. DNA for the CDR3: TGTGCCAGCTCACCAACAGGAAATAACTATGGCTACACCTTC.

The chain employs TRBV3-1 (or the pseudogene TRBV3-2) and TRBJ2-7, with 7 bases matching TRBD2. Per the germline V gene, CDR1 is LGHDT and CDR2 is YNNKEL (reference sequence). CDR3 size: 16 residues. Germline trimming cut 0 bases from V and 5 bases from J; bases unmatched to any gene: 10. Written as DNA, the CDR3 is TGTGCCAGCAGCCAAGAGGGTGGCGGGGGAAAGAACGAGCAGTACTTC. It codes for CASSQEGGGGKNEQYF.

This clone was detected once. V is TRBV4-1 and J is TRBJ2-6; D is ambiguous. V was trimmed by 8 bases and J by 4 bases, leaving 12 bases between them. Looked up from germline, CDR1 is MGHRA and CDR2 is YSYEKL. CDR3 size: 14 residues. CDR3 nucleotides: TGCGCCAGCGGTTTCGAGGCCGGGGCCAACGTCCTGACTTTC. Encoded protein: CASGFEAGANVLTF.

As concerns this clone: At the DNA level, this CDR3 is encoded by other sequences in the same sample as well. The genes are TRBV9 and TRBJ1-2; the match to TRBD1 covers 10 bases. Looked up from germline, CDR1 is SGDLS and CDR2 is YYNGEE. Trimming cost V 2 bases and J 11 bases; bases outside gene matches: 9. The CDR3 is 14 residues long. The chain's CDR3 is CASSVTRTGGDYTF. The CDR3 DNA reads TGTGCCAGCAGCGTGACGAGGACAGGGGGAGATTACACCTTC.

The chain has TRBV30 and TRBJ2-3; 7 bases match TRBD2. Germline V gene sequence: CDR1 GTSNPN, CDR2 SVGIG (reference sequence). This CDR3 comprises 13 residues. J was trimmed by 3 bases and V by 4 bases; bases with no gene match: 4. The CDR3 DNA reads TGTGCCTGGACTGCGGGAGCGACAGATACGCAGTATTTT. Translation: CAWTAGATDTQYF. Supplemented by reference TRBV30 and TRBJ2-3, the full variable domain reads SQTIHQWPATLVQPVGSPLSLECTVEGTSNPNLYWYRQAAGRGLQLLFYSVGIGQISSEVPQNLSASRPQDRQFILSSKKLLLSDSGFYLCAWTAGATDTQYFGPGTRLTVL.